This TCR beta chain was retrieved from a study of CD8 T cells in ankylosing spondylitis. Whole-study findings and limits: Previous work reported some of these motif variants in the synovial fluid and blood of reactive arthritis. The clones that were linked to disease were reported to be significantly enriched in matched synovial fluid samples from ankylosing spondylitis patients. What seemed typical of ankylosing spondylitis blood was a TCR beta motif built from fewer than ten highly homologous variants.

The CDR3 extends over 16 amino acids. V lost 5 bases, J lost 5 bases, and 6 bases stayed unmatched. Per germline, CDR1 SGHVS and CDR2 FQNEAQ. Making use of molecular barcodes, quantitative 5'-RACE generated TCR beta libraries. From the 5' RACE reads, TCRdb called clonotypes with MiXCR, one entry per CDR3 protein. The sample consists of approximately 550,000 distinct CDR3 sequences, roughly 13% of them appearing once. In this sample, this clonotype turned up a few times. The antigen remains undetermined. The TCR sequence derives from a male donor with ankylosing spondylitis. Material: blood, either unsorted or a sorted T cell fraction (not recorded which). This chain links TRBV7-8 with TRBJ2-7, with 16 bases lining up with TRBD2. Here the CDR3 reads CASSPGLAGGLHEQYF. The CDR3 bases are TGTGCCAGCAGCCCGGGACTAGCGGGAGGGTTACACGAGCAGTACTTC.